This entry concerns a single T cell receptor beta chain. Its target is not known. Genomic DNA was employed as the template in profiling TCR beta VDJ and CDR3. TCRdb called the reads again in MiXCR, with one record for every CDR3 protein. The sample lists about 190,000 distinct CDR3 sequences; 55% to 70% were seen once. The sample originates from a study of CD8+CD57+ T cells in acquired aplastic anemia. Overall study context: DNA from sorted CD4+ and CD8+ cells averaged approximately 2.9 ug.

J gave up 11 bases and V 3 bases, and 14 bases lay outside the gene matches. CDR3 length equals 16 residues. Germline CDR1 reads SGHRS; CDR2 reads YFSETQ. Regarding the study as a whole: Controls did not differ significantly from patients in CD8+ Simpson's diversity. Patients and controls were found to share over 25 CD8+ CDR3 sequences.

The TCR originated in a human donor with severe aplastic anemia or a healthy control (not recorded which). J is TRBJ2-7 and V is TRBV5-1; 13 bases are a match to TRBD2. What was sequenced was sorted CD4+, CD8+, or CD8+CD57+ T cells (not recorded which) from PBMCs. CDR3: CASSSGTSGETSREYF. The CDR3 bases are TGCGCCAGCAGCTCTGGGACTAGCGGGGAGACTTCTCGCGAGTACTTC.